This note documents a single TCR beta chain sequence. Germline V gives CDR1 SGDLS, CDR2 YYNGEE. This CDR3 spans 15 amino acids. With 0 bases clipped from V and 5 bases from J, the junction kept 5 bases outside the gene matches. The source of the sample is a study of shared clonotypes between healthy human individuals. Naivety among CD8 cells was defined by CD45RO negativity and positive CCR7 selection, thereby excluding terminally differentiated effector memory CD45RA+ cells. Profiling relied on immunoSEQ multiplex PCR, and the TCRdb table lists in-frame clones only, not all of them. Of about 2.1 million clones listed, 90% to 95% are singletons.

The sequence came from a man in his late teens or twenties in good health. Some clones in this sample may be carry-over from other donors' samples. The chain recombines TRBV9 with TRBJ1-2; 9 bases line up with TRBD1. Sample: naive CD8+ T cells from PBMCs. The CDR3 coding sequence is TGTGCCAGCAGCGTAGATGACAGGGGGGAGTATGGCTACACCTTC. Translation gives CASSVDDRGEYGYTF.